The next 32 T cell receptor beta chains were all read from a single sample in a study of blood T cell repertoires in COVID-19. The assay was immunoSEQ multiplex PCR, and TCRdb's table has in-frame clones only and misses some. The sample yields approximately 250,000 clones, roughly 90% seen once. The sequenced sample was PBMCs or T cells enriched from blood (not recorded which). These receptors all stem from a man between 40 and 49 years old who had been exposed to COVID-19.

CDR3 region: CASSLWTGVGNTIYF. The CDR3 DNA follows: TGTGCCAGCAGCTTATGGACAGGGGTAGGAAACACCATATATTTT. The V gene is TRBV9, the J gene TRBJ1-3; 9 nucleotides agree with TRBD1. Germline trimming cut 4 bases from V and 4 bases from J; bases unmatched to any gene: 6. Germline V gene data show CDR1 as SGDLS and CDR2 as YYNGEE. This CDR3 is 15 amino acids long.

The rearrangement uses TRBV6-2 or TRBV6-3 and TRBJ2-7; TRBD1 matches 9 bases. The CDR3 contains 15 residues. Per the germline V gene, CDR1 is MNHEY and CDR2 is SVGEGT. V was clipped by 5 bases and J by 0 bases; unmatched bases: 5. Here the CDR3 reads CASSAGTGSSYEQYF. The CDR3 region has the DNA TGTGCCAGCAGTGCCGGGACAGGGAGCTCCTACGAGCAGTACTTC.

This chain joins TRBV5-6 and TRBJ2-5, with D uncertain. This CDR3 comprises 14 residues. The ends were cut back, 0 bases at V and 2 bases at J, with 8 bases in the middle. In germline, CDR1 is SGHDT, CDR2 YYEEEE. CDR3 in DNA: TGTGCCAGCAGCTTGGACAGTGCGCAAGAGACCCAGTACTTC. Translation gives CASSLDSAQETQYF.

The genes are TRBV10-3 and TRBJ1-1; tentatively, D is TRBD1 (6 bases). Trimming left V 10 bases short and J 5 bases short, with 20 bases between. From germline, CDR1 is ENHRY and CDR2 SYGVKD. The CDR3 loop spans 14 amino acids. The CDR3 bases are TGTGCCACCCGACAGGCCTCGCAGGGTACTGAAGCTTTCTTT. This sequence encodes CATRQASQGTEAFF.

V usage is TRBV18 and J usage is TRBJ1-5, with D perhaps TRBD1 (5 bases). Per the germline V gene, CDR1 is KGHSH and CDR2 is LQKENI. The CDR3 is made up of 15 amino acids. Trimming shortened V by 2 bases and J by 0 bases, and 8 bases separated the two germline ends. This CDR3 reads CASSPDSYSNQPQHF. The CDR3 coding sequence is TGTGCCAGCTCACCAGACAGTTATAGCAATCAGCCCCAGCATTTT.

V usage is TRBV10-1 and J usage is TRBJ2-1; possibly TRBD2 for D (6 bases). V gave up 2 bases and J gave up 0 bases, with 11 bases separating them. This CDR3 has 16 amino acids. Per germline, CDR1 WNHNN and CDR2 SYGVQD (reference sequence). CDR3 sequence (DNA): TGCGCCAGCAGTGAGAACCCCGGGAGCTCCTACAATGAGCAGTTCTTC. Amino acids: CASSENPGSSYNEQFF.

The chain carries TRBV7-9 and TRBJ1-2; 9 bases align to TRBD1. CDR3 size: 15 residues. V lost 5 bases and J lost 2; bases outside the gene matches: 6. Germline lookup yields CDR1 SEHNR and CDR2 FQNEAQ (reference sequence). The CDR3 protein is CASSPSTGGNYGYTF. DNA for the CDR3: TGTGCCAGCAGCCCCTCGACAGGGGGGAACTATGGCTACACCTTC.

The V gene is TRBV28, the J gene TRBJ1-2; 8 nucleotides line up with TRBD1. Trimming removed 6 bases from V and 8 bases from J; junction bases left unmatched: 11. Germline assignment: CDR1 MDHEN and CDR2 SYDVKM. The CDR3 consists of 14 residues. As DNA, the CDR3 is TGTGCCAGCAGCCGACAGGGGCGTTATTGGGGCTACACCTTC. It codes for CASSRQGRYWGYTF.

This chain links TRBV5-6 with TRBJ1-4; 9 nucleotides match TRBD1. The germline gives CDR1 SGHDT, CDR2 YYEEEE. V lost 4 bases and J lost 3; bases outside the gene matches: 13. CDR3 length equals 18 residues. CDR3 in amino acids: CASSHNSGQGKANEKLFF. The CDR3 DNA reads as TGTGCCAGCAGCCACAATTCGGGACAGGGCAAGGCTAATGAAAAACTGTTTTTT.

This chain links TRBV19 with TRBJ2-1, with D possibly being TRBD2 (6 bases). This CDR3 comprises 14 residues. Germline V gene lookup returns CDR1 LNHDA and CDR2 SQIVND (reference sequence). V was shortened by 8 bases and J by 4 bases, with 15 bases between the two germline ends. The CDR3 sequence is CASGMTGEYNEQFF. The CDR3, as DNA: TGTGCCAGTGGGATGACGGGAGAGTACAATGAGCAGTTCTTC.

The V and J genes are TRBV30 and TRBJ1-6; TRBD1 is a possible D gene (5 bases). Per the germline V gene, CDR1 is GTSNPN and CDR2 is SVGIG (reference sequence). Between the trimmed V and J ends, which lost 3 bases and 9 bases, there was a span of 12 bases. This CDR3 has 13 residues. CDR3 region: CAWRPGGRSPLHF. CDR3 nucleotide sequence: TGTGCCTGGAGACCGGGGGGACGTTCACCCCTCCACTTT.

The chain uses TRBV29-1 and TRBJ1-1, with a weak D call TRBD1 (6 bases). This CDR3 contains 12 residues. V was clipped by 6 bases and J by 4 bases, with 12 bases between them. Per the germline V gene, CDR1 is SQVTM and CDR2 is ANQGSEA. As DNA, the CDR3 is TGCAGCGTCGGACAGCGGGGCACTGAAGCTTTCTTT. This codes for CSVGQRGTEAFF.

CDR3 nucleotides: TGTGCCAGCATCCCGGAGGGAGCGGGAGGACCCTCCTACAATGAGCAGTTCTTC. Protein product: CASIPEGAGGPSYNEQFF. The chain is built from TRBV2 and TRBJ2-1, with 9 bases that match TRBD2. V lost 7 bases and J lost 0; bases outside the gene matches: 13. This CDR3 has 18 residues. The V gene's germline CDR1 is SNHLY and CDR2 FYNNEI.

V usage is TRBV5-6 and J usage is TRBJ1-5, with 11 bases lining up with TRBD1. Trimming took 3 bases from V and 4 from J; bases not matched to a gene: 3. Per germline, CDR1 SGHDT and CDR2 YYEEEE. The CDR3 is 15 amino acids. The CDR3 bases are TGTGCCAGCAGCTGGGGACAGGGGGGGAATCAGCCCCAGCATTTT. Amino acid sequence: CASSWGQGGNQPQHF.

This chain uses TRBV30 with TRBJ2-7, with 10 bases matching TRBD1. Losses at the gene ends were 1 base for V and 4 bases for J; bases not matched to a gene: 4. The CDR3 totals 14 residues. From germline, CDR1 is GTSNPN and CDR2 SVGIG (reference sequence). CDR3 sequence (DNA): TGTGCCTGGAGTGCCGGGACAGGGGATTACGAGCAGTACTTC. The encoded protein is CAWSAGTGDYEQYF. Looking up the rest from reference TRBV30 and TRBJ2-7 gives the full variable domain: SQTIHQWPATLVQPVGSPLSLECTVEGTSNPNLYWYRQAAGRGLQLLFYSVGIGQISSEVPQNLSASRPQDRQFILSSKKLLLSDSGFYLCAWSAGTGDYEQYFGPGTRLTVT.

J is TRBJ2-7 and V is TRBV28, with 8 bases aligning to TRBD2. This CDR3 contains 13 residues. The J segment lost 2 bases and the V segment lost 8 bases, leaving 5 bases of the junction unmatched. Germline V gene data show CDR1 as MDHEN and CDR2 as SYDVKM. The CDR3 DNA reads TGTGCCAGCTGCCCGGGACTAGCCTACGAGCAGTACTTC. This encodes CASCPGLAYEQYF.

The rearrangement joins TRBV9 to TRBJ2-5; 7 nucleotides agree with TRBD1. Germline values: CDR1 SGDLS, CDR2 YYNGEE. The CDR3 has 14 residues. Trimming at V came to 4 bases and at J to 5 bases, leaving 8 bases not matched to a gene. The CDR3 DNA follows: TGTGCCAGCAGCACCCGACAGGGACGGGAGACCCAGTACTTC. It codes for CASSTRQGRETQYF.

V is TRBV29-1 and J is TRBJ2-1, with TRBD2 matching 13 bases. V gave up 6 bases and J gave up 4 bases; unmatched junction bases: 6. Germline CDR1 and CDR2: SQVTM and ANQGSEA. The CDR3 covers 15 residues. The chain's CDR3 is CSVAGTSGEYNEQFF. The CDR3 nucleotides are TGCAGCGTGGCCGGGACTAGCGGGGAGTACAATGAGCAGTTCTTC.

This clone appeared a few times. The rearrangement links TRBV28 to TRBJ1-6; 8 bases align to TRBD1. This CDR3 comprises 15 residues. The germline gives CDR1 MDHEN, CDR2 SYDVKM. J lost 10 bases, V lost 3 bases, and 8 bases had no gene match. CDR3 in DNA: TGTGCCAGCAGTTTCAGGGGGCTTCGAGACTCACCCCTCCACTTT. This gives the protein CASSFRGLRDSPLHF.

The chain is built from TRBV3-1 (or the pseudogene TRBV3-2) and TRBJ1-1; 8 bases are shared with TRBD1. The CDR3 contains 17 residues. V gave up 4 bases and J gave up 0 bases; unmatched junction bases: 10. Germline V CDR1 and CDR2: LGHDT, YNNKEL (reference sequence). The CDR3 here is CASSRSGTGTMNTEAFF. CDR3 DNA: TGTGCCAGCAGCCGTTCCGGGACAGGAACTATGAACACTGAAGCTTTCTTT.

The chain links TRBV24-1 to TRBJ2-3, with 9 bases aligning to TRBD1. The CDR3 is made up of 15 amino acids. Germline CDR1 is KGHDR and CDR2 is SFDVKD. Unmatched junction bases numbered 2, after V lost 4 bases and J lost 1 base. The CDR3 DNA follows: TGTGCCACCAGTGAACGGGACAGGGGCACAGATACGCAGTATTTT. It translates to CATSERDRGTDTQYF.

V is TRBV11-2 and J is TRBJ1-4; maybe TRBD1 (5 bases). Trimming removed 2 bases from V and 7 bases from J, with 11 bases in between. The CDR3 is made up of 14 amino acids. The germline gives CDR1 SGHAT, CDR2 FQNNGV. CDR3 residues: CASSLSGRTEKLFF. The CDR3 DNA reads TGTGCCAGCAGCTTATCAGGGCGAACTGAAAAACTGTTTTTT.

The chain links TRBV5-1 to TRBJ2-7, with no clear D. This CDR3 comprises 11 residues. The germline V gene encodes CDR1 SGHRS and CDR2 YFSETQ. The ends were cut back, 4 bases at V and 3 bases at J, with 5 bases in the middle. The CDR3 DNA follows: TGCGCCAGCAGCGAACTCTACGAGCAGTACTTC. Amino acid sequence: CASSELYEQYF.

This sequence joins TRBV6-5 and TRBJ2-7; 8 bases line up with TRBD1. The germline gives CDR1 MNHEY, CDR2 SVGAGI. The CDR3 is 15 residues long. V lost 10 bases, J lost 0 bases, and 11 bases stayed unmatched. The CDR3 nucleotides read TGTGCCAACAGCAAAGGACAGGGAAGCTCCTACGAGCAGTACTTC. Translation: CANSKGQGSSYEQYF.

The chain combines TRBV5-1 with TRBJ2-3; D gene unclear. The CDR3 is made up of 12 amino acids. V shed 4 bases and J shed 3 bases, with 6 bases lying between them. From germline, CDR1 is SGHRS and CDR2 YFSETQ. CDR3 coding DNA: TGCGCCAGCAGCCCGGAGACAGATACGCAGTATTTT. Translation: CASSPETDTQYF. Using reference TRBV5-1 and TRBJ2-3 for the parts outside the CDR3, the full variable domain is KAGVTQTPRYLIKTRGQQVTLSCSPISGHRSVSWYQQTPGQGLQFLFEYFSETQRNKGNFPGRFSGRQFSNSRSEMNVSTLELGDSALYLCASSPETDTQYFGPGTRLTVL.

The CDR3 loop is CATEGATGNTIYF. The CDR3 nucleotides read TGTGCCACCGAGGGGGCTACTGGAAACACCATATATTTT. The rearrangement uses TRBV24-1 and TRBJ1-3; 7 nucleotides agree with TRBD1. The CDR3 consists of 13 residues. Germline assignment: CDR1 KGHDR and CDR2 SFDVKD. The V and J ends lost 9 bases and 2 bases, in that order; junction bases with no gene match: 3.

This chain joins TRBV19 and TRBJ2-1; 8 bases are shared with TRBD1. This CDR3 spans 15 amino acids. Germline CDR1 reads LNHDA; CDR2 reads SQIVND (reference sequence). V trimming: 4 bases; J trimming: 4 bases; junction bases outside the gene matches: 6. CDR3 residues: CASSTTGAGYNEQFF. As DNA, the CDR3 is TGTGCCAGTAGTACGACAGGGGCGGGGTACAATGAGCAGTTCTTC.

The DNA for the CDR3 is TGTGCCAGTAGTAGCAGACAAGGGAGCTACGAGCAGTACTTC. The encoded protein is CASSSRQGSYEQYF. The J gene is TRBJ2-7, the V gene TRBV19, with D maybe TRBD2 (5 bases). CDR1 and CDR2 (germline): LNHDA, SQIVND (reference sequence). The V gene lost 4 bases and the J gene lost 3 bases, with 13 bases spanning the gap. This CDR3 comprises 14 residues.

The CDR3 DNA follows: TGCGCCAGCAGACGGGATACGGCGGAGAACACTGAAGCTTTCTTT. Translation: CASRRDTAENTEAFF. The chain joins TRBV4-3 to TRBJ1-1; D is ambiguous. V was clipped by 6 bases and J by 1 base, with 15 bases between them. Germline CDR1 is LGHNA and CDR2 is YSLEER. The CDR3 runs to 15 residues.

CDR3 sequence (DNA): TGTGCCAGCAGGGCCGCCCGTTGGCAGGGGGAGACCCAGTACTTC. This translates into CASRAARWQGETQYF. This chain connects TRBV7-8 to TRBJ2-5; D may be TRBD1 (6 bases). Trimming left V 6 bases short and J 5 bases short, with 19 bases between. Germline V gene sequence: CDR1 SGHVS, CDR2 FQNEAQ. This CDR3 comprises 15 residues. The complete variable domain, with remaining parts taken from reference TRBV7-8 and TRBJ2-5, reads GAGVSQSPRYKVAKRGQDVALRCDPISGHVSLFWYQQALGQGPEFLTYFQNEAQLDKSGLPSDRFFAERPEGSVSTLKIQRTQQEDSAVYLCASRAARWQGETQYFGPGTRLLVL.

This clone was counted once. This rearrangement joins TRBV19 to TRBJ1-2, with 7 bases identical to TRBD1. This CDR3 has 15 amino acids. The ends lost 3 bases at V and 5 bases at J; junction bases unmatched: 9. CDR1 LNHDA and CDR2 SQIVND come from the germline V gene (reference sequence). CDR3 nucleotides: TGTGCCAGTAGTATGGCGGCAGGGGGTTCATATGGCTACACCTTC. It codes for CASSMAAGGSYGYTF.

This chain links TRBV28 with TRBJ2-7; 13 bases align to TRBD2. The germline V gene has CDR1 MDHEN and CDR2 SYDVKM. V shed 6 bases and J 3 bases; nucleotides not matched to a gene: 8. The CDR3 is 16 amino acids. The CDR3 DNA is TGTGCCAGCAGAGCCCCCGGGACTAGCGGGATCTACGAGCAGTACTTC. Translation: CASRAPGTSGIYEQYF.